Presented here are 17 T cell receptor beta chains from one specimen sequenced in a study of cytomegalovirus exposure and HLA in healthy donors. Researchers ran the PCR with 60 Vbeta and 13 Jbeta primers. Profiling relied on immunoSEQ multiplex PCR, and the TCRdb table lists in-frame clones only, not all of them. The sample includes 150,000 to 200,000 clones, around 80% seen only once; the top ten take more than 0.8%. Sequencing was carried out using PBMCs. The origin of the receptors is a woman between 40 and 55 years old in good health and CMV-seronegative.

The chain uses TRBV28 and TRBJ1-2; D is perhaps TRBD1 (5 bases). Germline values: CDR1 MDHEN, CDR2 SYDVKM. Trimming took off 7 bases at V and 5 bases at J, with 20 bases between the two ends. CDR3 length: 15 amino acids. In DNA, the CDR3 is TGTGCCAGCACCCCACACGGGGGAGTGGGGTATGGCTACACCTTC. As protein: CASTPHGGVGYGYTF.

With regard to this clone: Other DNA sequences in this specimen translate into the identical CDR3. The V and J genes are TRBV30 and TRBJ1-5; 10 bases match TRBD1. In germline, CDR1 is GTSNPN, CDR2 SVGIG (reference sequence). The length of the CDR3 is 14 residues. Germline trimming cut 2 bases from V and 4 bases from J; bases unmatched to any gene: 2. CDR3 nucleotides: TGTGCCTGGAGTCCGGGACAGGGGAATCAGCCCCAGCATTTT. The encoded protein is CAWSPGQGNQPQHF. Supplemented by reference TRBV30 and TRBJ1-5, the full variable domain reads SQTIHQWPATLVQPVGSPLSLECTVEGTSNPNLYWYRQAAGRGLQLLFYSVGIGQISSEVPQNLSASRPQDRQFILSSKKLLLSDSGFYLCAWSPGQGNQPQHFGDGTRLSIL.

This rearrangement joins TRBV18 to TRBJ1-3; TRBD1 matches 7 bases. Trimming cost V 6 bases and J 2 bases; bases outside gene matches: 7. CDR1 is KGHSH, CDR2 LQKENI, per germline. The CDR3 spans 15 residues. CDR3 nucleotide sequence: TGTGCCAGCTCTCCTTCGACAGGGACTGGAAACACCATATATTTT. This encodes CASSPSTGTGNTIYF.

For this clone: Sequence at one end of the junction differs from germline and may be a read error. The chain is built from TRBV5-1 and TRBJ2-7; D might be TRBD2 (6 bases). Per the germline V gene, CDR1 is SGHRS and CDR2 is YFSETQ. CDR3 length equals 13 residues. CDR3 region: CASSLGDSREQYF. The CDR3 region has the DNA TGCGCTAGCAGCTTGGGGGACTCCCGCGAGCAGTACTTC.

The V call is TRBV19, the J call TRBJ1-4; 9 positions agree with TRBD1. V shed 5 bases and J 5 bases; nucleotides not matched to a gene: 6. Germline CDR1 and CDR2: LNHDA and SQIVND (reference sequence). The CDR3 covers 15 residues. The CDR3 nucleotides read TGTGCCAGTAGTGTTCTCGGGACAGGGAATGAAAAACTGTTTTTT. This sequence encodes CASSVLGTGNEKLFF.

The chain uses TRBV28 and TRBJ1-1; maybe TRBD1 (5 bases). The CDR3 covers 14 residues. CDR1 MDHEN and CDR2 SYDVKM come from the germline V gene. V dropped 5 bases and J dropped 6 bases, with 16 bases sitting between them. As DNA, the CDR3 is TGTGCCAGCAGTCCCGGGCAGGGAACGGCTGAAGCTTTCTTT. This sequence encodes CASSPGQGTAEAFF.

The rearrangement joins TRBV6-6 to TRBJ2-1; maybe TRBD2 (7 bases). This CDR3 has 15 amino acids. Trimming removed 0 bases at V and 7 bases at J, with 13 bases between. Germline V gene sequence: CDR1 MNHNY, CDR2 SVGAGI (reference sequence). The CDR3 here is CASSYSGAGGNEQFF. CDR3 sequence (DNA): TGTGCCAGCAGTTACTCGGGGGCCGGGGGGAATGAGCAGTTCTTC.

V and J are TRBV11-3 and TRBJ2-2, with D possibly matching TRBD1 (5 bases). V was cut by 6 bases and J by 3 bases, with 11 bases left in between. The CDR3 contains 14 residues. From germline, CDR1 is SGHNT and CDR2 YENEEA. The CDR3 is CASSRTRDTGELFF. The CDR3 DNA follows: TGTGCCAGCAGTCGGACAAGGGACACCGGGGAGCTGTTTTTT.

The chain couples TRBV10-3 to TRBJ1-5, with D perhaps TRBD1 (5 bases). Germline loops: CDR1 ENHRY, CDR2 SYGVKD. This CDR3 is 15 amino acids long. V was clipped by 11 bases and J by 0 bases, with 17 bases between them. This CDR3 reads CASGAGRDSNQPQHF. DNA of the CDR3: TGTGCCTCCGGGGCAGGGCGGGATAGCAATCAGCCCCAGCATTTT.

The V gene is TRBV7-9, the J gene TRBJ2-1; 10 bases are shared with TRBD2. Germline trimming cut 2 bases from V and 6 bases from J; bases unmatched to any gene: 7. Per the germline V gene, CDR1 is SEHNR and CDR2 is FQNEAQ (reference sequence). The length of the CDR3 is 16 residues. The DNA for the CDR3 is TGTGCCAGCAGCTTAAGCGCGGGACTAGCGACCAATGAGCAGTTCTTC. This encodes CASSLSAGLATNEQFF.

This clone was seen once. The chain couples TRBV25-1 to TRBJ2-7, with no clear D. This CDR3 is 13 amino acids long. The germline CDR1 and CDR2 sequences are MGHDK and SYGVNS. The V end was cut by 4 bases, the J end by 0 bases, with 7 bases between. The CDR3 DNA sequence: TGTGCCAGCAGTGGCGGTAGCTCCTACGAGCAGTACTTC. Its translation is CASSGGSSYEQYF.

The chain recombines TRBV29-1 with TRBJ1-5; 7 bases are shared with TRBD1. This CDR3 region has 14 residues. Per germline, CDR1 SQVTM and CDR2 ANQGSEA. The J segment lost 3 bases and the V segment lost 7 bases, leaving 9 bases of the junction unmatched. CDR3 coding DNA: TGCAGCGCCAGTACAGGGGATACCAATCAGCCCCAGCATTTT. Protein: CSASTGDTNQPQHF.

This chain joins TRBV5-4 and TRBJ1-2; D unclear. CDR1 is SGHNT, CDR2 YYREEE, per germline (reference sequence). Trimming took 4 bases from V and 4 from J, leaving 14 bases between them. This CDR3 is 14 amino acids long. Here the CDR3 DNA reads TGTGCCAGCAGCGTCGAAAGGGAGGTCTATGGCTACACCTTC. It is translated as CASSVEREVYGYTF.

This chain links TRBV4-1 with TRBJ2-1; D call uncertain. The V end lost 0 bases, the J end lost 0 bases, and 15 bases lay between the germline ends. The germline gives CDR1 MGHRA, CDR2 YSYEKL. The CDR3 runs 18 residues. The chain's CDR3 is CASSQDGTDPISYNEQFF. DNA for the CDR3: TGCGCCAGCAGCCAAGACGGAACAGACCCAATCTCCTACAATGAGCAGTTCTTC.

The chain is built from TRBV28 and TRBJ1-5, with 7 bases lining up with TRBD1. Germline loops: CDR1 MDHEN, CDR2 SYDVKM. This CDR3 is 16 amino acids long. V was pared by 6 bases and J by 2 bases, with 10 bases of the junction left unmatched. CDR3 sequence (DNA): TGTGCCAGCAGGTCGACAGGGAAGACCCGCAATCAGCCCCAGCATTTT. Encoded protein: CASRSTGKTRNQPQHF.

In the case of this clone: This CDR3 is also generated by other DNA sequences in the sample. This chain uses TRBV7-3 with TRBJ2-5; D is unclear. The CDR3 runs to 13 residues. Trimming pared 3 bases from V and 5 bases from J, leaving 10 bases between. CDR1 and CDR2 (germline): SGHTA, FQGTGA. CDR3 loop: CASSFGSQETQYF. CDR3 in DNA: TGTGCCAGCAGCTTCGGGTCGCAGGAGACCCAGTACTTC.

This chain's CDR3 is CSVAGRDSGNTIYF. The CDR3 DNA reads as TGCAGCGTCGCCGGACGGGACTCTGGAAACACCATATATTTT. The gene calls are TRBV29-1 and TRBJ1-3; D unclear. This CDR3 has 14 amino acids. CDR1 and CDR2 from the germline V gene are SQVTM and ANQGSEA. Trimming stripped 6 bases from V and 0 bases from J, with 12 bases between.